This TCR beta chain was sequenced in a study of shared clonotypes between healthy human individuals. For the study at large: Per-donor plates numbered three CD4 naive, three CD4 memory, two CD8 naive and one CD8 memory.

The authors loaded approximately 220 ng DNA, 25,000 to 30,000 T cell genomes, into sorted-subset replicate PCRs. Sequenced by immunoSEQ multiplex PCR; TCRdb stores in-frame clones only, minus some. Here the sample spans hundreds of thousands of clones, just over 95% being singletons. There are 15 residues in the CDR3. The germline V gene has CDR1 MNHNS and CDR2 SASEGT. V was cut by 3 bases and J by 0 bases, with 12 bases left in between. Terminally differentiated effector memory CD45RA+ cells were excluded from the naive CD8 cells, which were CD45RO-negative and positively selected for CCR7. Sequenced input: naive CD8+ T cells sorted from blood. This TCR was sampled from a man aged 25-40 years in good health. The gene calls are TRBV6-1 and TRBJ2-7, with D possibly TRBD2 on 5 matching bases. CDR3 sequence reads: CASSDRSDPSYEQYF. The CDR3 DNA reads TGTGCCAGCAGTGATCGTAGCGATCCCTCCTACGAGCAGTACTTC.